A single sample is the source of the 15 T cell receptor beta chains below, sequenced in a study of cytomegalovirus exposure and HLA in healthy donors. Both 60 Vbeta primers and 13 Jbeta primers went into the PCR. TCRdb keeps only in-frame clones here, not all; method: immunoSEQ multiplex PCR. Altogether tens of thousands of clones are present, roughly four fifths being singletons, with the ten largest covering under 3.5%. The sample taken for sequencing was PBMCs. Receptors originate from a middle-aged woman in good health and CMV-seropositive.

The chain carries TRBV7-2 and TRBJ2-5, with TRBD2 matching 12 bases. The length of the CDR3 is 13 residues. The V gene end was trimmed by 8 bases and the J gene end by 3 bases; junction bases not matched to a gene: 1. Germline V gene lookup returns CDR1 SGHTA and CDR2 FQGNSA. DNA for the CDR3: TGTGCCAGCCGACTAGCGGGGGAAGAGACCCAGTACTTC. Its protein product is CASRLAGEETQYF. The full variable domain, completed using reference TRBV7-2 and TRBJ2-5, is GAGVSQSPSNKVTEKGKDVELRCDPISGHTALYWYRQSLGQGLEFLIYFQGNSAPDKSGLPSDRFSAERTGGSVSTLTIQRTQQEDSAVYLCASRLAGEETQYFGPGTRLLVL.

The chain carries TRBV11-2 and TRBJ2-7; 10 bases are shared with TRBD1. The germline gives CDR1 SGHAT, CDR2 FQNNGV. With 2 bases clipped from V and 5 bases from J, the junction kept 3 bases outside the gene matches. The CDR3 totals 14 residues. The CDR3 is CASSLRQGAHEQYF. The CDR3 DNA reads TGTGCCAGCAGCTTAAGACAGGGGGCCCACGAGCAGTACTTC.

The chain couples TRBV30 to TRBJ1-2; D is uncertain. The CDR3 runs to 18 residues. Trimming took off 2 bases at V and 6 bases at J, with 28 bases between the two ends. Germline CDR1 GTSNPN, CDR2 SVGIG (reference sequence). Written as DNA, the CDR3 is TGTGCCTGGAGTACTAGGACCTCGGCGAGGGAATACGCTGATGGCTACACCTTC. Residues: CAWSTRTSAREYADGYTF.

V usage is TRBV7-9 and J usage is TRBJ2-1, with TRBD2 as a possible D gene (6 bases). CDR3 length: 15 residues. Germline V gene lookup returns CDR1 SEHNR and CDR2 FQNEAQ (reference sequence). The germline V and J ends were trimmed by 5 bases and 3 bases, with 14 bases remaining between them. CDR3 protein: CASSLLQGLYNEQFF. For the CDR3, the DNA is TGTGCCAGCAGCCTCCTCCAGGGACTCTACAATGAGCAGTTCTTC.

The rearrangement joins TRBV7-8 to TRBJ1-6; possibly TRBD1 for D (5 bases). The CDR3 covers 17 residues. Germline CDR1 reads SGHVS; CDR2 reads FQNEAQ. Trimming cost V 1 base and J 1 base, with 11 bases left between them. The CDR3 sequence: CASSLVPGGSYNSPLHF. In DNA, the CDR3 is TGTGCCAGCAGCTTAGTCCCCGGGGGTTCCTATAATTCACCCCTCCACTTT.

J is TRBJ2-3 and V is TRBV6-5; D possibly corresponds to TRBD2 (6 bases). Germline CDR1 MNHEY, CDR2 SVGAGI. The CDR3 sequence is 14 residues long. Between the trimmed V and J ends, which lost 6 bases and 5 bases, there was a span of 15 bases. The CDR3 sequence: CASSAGRREDTQYF. CDR3 coding DNA: TGTGCCAGCAGCGCCGGGAGAAGGGAAGATACGCAGTATTTT.

This clone was seen just once. This chain connects TRBV19 to TRBJ1-6; the D is unclear. Between the trimmed V and J ends, which lost 10 bases and 13 bases, there was a span of 17 bases. This CDR3 has 12 amino acids. The germline V gene has CDR1 LNHDA and CDR2 SQIVND (reference sequence). The CDR3: CATMGLSFPLHF. The CDR3 nucleotides read TGTGCCACCATGGGCCTAAGTTTTCCCCTCCACTTT.

Only a few counts were recorded for this clone. In nucleotides, the CDR3 is TGCGCCAGCAGTGTTCCCCCTACCGGGATCAGTGGGCAGCCCCAGCATTTT. Its protein product is CASSVPPTGISGQPQHF. V usage is TRBV10-1 and J usage is TRBJ1-5; D is unclear. The V gene lost 4 bases and the J gene lost 7 bases, with 23 bases spanning the gap. This CDR3 spans 17 amino acids. Germline values: CDR1 WNHNN, CDR2 SYGVQD (reference sequence).

The chain recombines TRBV7-2 with TRBJ2-1; D is ambiguous. Germline V CDR1 and CDR2: SGHTA, FQGNSA. The CDR3 loop spans 14 amino acids. Trimming removed 0 bases from V and 6 bases from J, with 9 bases in between. The CDR3: CASSLAPELNEQFF. DNA of the CDR3: TGTGCCAGCAGCTTAGCGCCGGAGCTCAATGAGCAGTTCTTC. The variable domain in full, completed from reference TRBV7-2 and TRBJ2-1, reads GAGVSQSPSNKVTEKGKDVELRCDPISGHTALYWYRQSLGQGLEFLIYFQGNSAPDKSGLPSDRFSAERTGGSVSTLTIQRTQQEDSAVYLCASSLAPELNEQFFGPGTRLTVL.

The J gene is TRBJ2-5, the V gene TRBV5-6, with no clear D. CDR1 and CDR2 from the germline V gene are SGHDT and YYEEEE. V shed 3 bases and J shed 3 bases, with 9 bases lying between them. This CDR3 has 13 residues. CDR3 bases: TGTGCCAGCAGCTATTCAGACAAAGAGACCCAGTACTTC. Translating gives CASSYSDKETQYF.

This clone has a handful of counts. The CDR3 here is CASSLRAGGRETQYF. DNA of the CDR3: TGTGCCAGCAGTTTAAGGGCGGGGGGGCGGGAGACCCAGTACTTC. The rearrangement joins TRBV27 to TRBJ2-5, with TRBD2 matching over 9 bases. Germline V CDR1 and CDR2: MNHEY, SMNVEV (reference sequence). Trimming cost V 2 bases and J 5 bases; bases outside gene matches: 6. CDR3 length: 15 amino acids.

This chain uses TRBV7-2 with TRBJ1-5, with TRBD1 as a possible D gene (6 bases). Trimming took 3 bases from V and 5 from J, leaving 8 bases between them. The CDR3 totals 13 residues. Germline V gene lookup returns CDR1 SGHTA and CDR2 FQGNSA. The CDR3 sequence is CASSFYRDQPQHF. In DNA form, the CDR3 reads TGTGCCAGCAGCTTTTACAGGGATCAGCCCCAGCATTTT.

The chain couples TRBV29-1 to TRBJ1-3; D call uncertain. The CDR3 length is 13 residues. V was cut by 2 bases and J by 3 bases, with 8 bases left in between. In germline, CDR1 is SQVTM, CDR2 ANQGSEA. The CDR3 spells CSVENSYGNTIYF. Here the CDR3 DNA reads TGCAGCGTTGAAAACAGTTATGGAAACACCATATATTTT.

The genes are TRBV7-8 and TRBJ1-1; TRBD1 matches at 10 bases. Trimming at V came to 3 bases and at J to 1 base, leaving 5 bases not matched to a gene. The CDR3 is 16 residues long. The germline V gene encodes CDR1 SGHVS and CDR2 FQNEAQ. The CDR3 region is CASSLDRGRGNTEAFF. For the CDR3, the DNA is TGTGCCAGCAGCTTGGACAGGGGGAGGGGGAACACTGAAGCTTTCTTT.

The chain is built from TRBV7-2 and TRBJ2-7; no reliable D call. CDR1 SGHTA and CDR2 FQGNSA come from the germline V gene. Trimming took 1 base from V and 2 from J, leaving 12 bases between them. The CDR3 consists of 15 residues. This CDR3 reads CASSLGAASAYEQYF. The CDR3 bases are TGTGCCAGCAGCTTAGGGGCCGCCTCCGCCTACGAGCAGTACTTC.